Here is one T cell receptor beta chain with its context. The source of the sample is a study of blood T cell repertoires in COVID-19. Under the authors' procedure: Estimation of nucleated cell counts relied on the amplification of reference gene primers. The repertoire was sequenced with immunoSEQ multiplex PCR; TCRdb's copy has only in-frame clones and lacks some. That table supplies the V and J calls and clone size; D and trimming were determined from the DNA. The data contain about 41,000 clones, around 83% of them seen just once; the ten biggest clones take up around 42%. Germline V lookup: CDR1 LGHDT, CDR2 YNNKEL (reference sequence). CDR3 length equals 17 residues. J gave up 3 bases and V 5 bases, and 13 bases lay outside the gene matches.

Sequencing was performed on peripheral blood. This TCR derives from a woman older than 75 with active or convalescent COVID-19. The V call is TRBV3-1 (or the pseudogene TRBV3-2), the J call TRBJ2-1, with 7 bases that match TRBD2. CDR3: CASSSTGGKGSYNEQFF. CDR3 bases: TGTGCCAGCAGCTCGACGGGGGGTAAGGGGAGCTACAATGAGCAGTTCTTC.